The 28 T cell receptor beta chains presented below share a single source sample, sequenced in a study of OX40 agonist ivuxolimab in advanced cancers. TCRdb's table, derived via immunoSEQ multiplex PCR, lists solely in-frame clones and lacks some. The sample holds some 90,000 clones, approximately 89% seen once. The source material was CD4+ or CD8+ T cells sorted from blood, sampled in a trial of the OX40 agonist ivuxolimab. The source is an adult with an advanced solid tumor such as melanoma, head and neck, liver or kidney cancer.

The chain links TRBV11-3 to TRBJ1-2; TRBD1 is a possible D gene (5 bases). The V end lost 3 bases, the J end lost 8 bases, and 13 bases lay between the germline ends. Germline V gene sequence: CDR1 SGHNT, CDR2 YENEEA. The CDR3 has 13 amino acids. Here the CDR3 DNA reads TGTGCCAGCAGCTTCGACATGAGGGACGGCTACACCTTC. Its protein product is CASSFDMRDGYTF.

The rearrangement joins TRBV2 to TRBJ1-4; D possibly corresponds to TRBD1 (5 bases). The CDR3 extends over 13 amino acids. Germline V gives CDR1 SNHLY, CDR2 FYNNEI. V lost 8 bases and J lost 8, with 15 bases in between. CDR3 nucleotide sequence: TGTGCCAGCGAATGGTTTGAGGGGGAAAAACTGTTTTTT. Its translation is CASEWFEGEKLFF. The entire variable domain, with the rest obtained from reference TRBV2 and TRBJ1-4, is as follows: EPEVTQTPSHQVTQMGQEVILRCVPISNHLYFYWYRQILGQKVEFLVSFYNNEISEKSEIFDDQFSVERPDGSNFTLKIRSTKLEDSAMYFCASEWFEGEKLFFGSGTQLSVL.

The chain couples TRBV6-1 to TRBJ1-3; no clear D gene. The CDR3 has 14 amino acids. V lost 1 base and J lost 0, with 4 bases in between. Germline V lookup: CDR1 MNHNS, CDR2 SASEGT. The CDR3 DNA is TGTGCCAGCAGTGAAGTAGTCTCTGGAAACACCATATATTTT. Protein sequence: CASSEVVSGNTIYF.

This chain uses TRBV28 with TRBJ1-2, with D maybe TRBD1 (5 bases). The CDR3 spans 14 residues. The V end was cut by 5 bases, the J end by 2 bases, with 12 bases between. The germline gives CDR1 MDHEN, CDR2 SYDVKM. In DNA form, the CDR3 reads TGTGCCAGCAGTCTCGGGACGAGGAACTATGGCTACACCTTC. Translated, it gives CASSLGTRNYGYTF.

V and J are TRBV9 and TRBJ2-2; 8 nucleotides agree with TRBD2. The germline V gene has CDR1 SGDLS and CDR2 YYNGEE. V lost 4 bases to trimming and J lost 2 bases; unmatched junction nucleotides: 4. The CDR3 extends over 15 amino acids. The CDR3 bases are TGTGCCAGCAGCTGGAGCGGGGGTAACACCGGGGAGCTGTTTTTT. Its protein is CASSWSGGNTGELFF.

The chain combines TRBV11-2 with TRBJ2-2; 8 positions agree with TRBD1. V was pared by 5 bases and J by 0 bases, with 5 bases of the junction left unmatched. CDR3 length: 16 amino acids. Looked up from germline, CDR1 is SGHAT and CDR2 is FQNNGV. The CDR3 region is CASSQTTGANTGELFF. CDR3 coding DNA: TGTGCCAGCAGCCAAACGACAGGGGCGAACACCGGGGAGCTGTTTTTT.

The chain has TRBV14 and TRBJ2-4, with a tentative D call TRBD2 (6 bases). The CDR3 consists of 15 residues. Trimming removed 4 bases from V and 7 bases from J, with 17 bases in between. Per the germline V gene, CDR1 is SGHDN and CDR2 is FVKESK. The CDR3 loop is CASSPPGRAGNIQYF. The CDR3 DNA is TGTGCCAGCAGCCCACCTGGCAGGGCGGGGAACATTCAGTACTTC.

This clone was counted once. The chain is built from TRBV6-1 and TRBJ1-4; D is possibly TRBD1 (5 bases). Germline V gives CDR1 MNHNS, CDR2 SASEGT. Trimming left V 4 bases short and J 13 bases short, with 16 bases between. The CDR3 length is 13 residues. DNA for the CDR3: TGTGCCAGCAGTGGTTCCAGGGCCCGTACACTGTTTTTT. Encoded protein: CASSGSRARTLFF.

This clone was recorded only once. The junction does not match germline at one end; this may be a read error. The gene calls are TRBV5-1 and TRBJ1-1, with 7 bases that match TRBD1. CDR3 length equals 15 residues. CDR1 and CDR2 from the germline V gene are SGHRS and YFSETQ. CDR3 nucleotide sequence: TGTGCCAGCAGCCGAATACGACAGGGATCCACTGAAGCTTTCTTT. Its protein is CASSRIRQGSTEAFF.

J is TRBJ2-1 and V is TRBV7-2; 9 positions match TRBD1. Trimming at V came to 4 bases and at J to 12 bases, leaving 4 bases not matched to a gene. The CDR3 is made up of 12 amino acids. Per germline, CDR1 SGHTA and CDR2 FQGNSA. The CDR3 sequence: CASSSDRGGQFF. In DNA, the CDR3 is TGTGCCAGCAGCTCGGACAGGGGCGGGCAGTTCTTC.

The chain carries TRBV11-3 and TRBJ2-7, with D possibly being TRBD1 (7 bases). Trimming took off 5 bases at V and 3 bases at J, with 11 bases between the two ends. This CDR3 has 13 residues. Germline V CDR1 and CDR2: SGHNT, YENEEA. CDR3 protein: CASSRGTDYEQYF. CDR3 bases: TGTGCCAGCAGCCGGGGGACAGACTACGAGCAGTACTTC.

Regarding this clone: The junction does not match germline at one end; this may be a read error. The chain has TRBV7-9 and TRBJ1-2; D is perhaps TRBD1 (5 bases). Germline CDR1 is SEHNR and CDR2 is FQNEAQ (reference sequence). The CDR3 spans 11 residues. This CDR3 reads CASSPLLGRSF. In nucleotides, the CDR3 is TGTGCCAGCAGCCCCTTACTGGGGCGGAGTTTC.

This clone was seen ten or more times. The gene calls are TRBV2 and TRBJ1-5, with TRBD1 matching over 7 bases. The length of the CDR3 is 13 residues. The V gene's germline CDR1 is SNHLY and CDR2 FYNNEI. J was trimmed by 4 bases and V by 6 bases; bases with no gene match: 3. This CDR3 reads CASSDRVNQPQHF. The CDR3 DNA sequence: TGTGCCAGCAGCGACAGGGTTAATCAGCCCCAGCATTTT.

The rearrangement uses TRBV19 and TRBJ2-3; D unclear. Germline assignment: CDR1 LNHDA and CDR2 SQIVND (reference sequence). The V gene lost 4 bases and the J gene lost 2 bases, with 4 bases spanning the gap. This CDR3 has 12 amino acids. CDR3 DNA: TGTGCCAGTAGTAAGGACACAGATACGCAGTATTTT. Residues: CASSKDTDTQYF.

V gene TRBV6-1 combines with J gene TRBJ2-7, with TRBD2 matching over 7 bases. J lost 2 bases, V lost 5 bases, and 9 bases had no gene match. CDR3 length: 15 residues. Per the germline V gene, CDR1 is MNHNS and CDR2 is SASEGT. The CDR3: CASSPQRGRPYEQYF. In DNA form, the CDR3 reads TGTGCCAGCAGTCCCCAGCGCGGGAGACCCTACGAGCAGTACTTC.

The chain uses TRBV7-2 and TRBJ1-1, with D perhaps matching TRBD1 (6 bases). V lost 4 bases and J 3 bases, leaving 12 bases between the germline ends. The CDR3 runs to 14 residues. Looked up from germline, CDR1 is SGHTA and CDR2 is FQGNSA. Here the CDR3 reads CASSSAGADTEAFF. CDR3 DNA: TGTGCCAGCAGCTCCGCAGGGGCGGACACTGAAGCTTTCTTT.

The V gene is TRBV5-1, the J gene TRBJ2-3; TRBD1 is a possible D gene (6 bases). From germline, CDR1 is SGHRS and CDR2 YFSETQ. Deletions cut 1 base from V and 1 base from J, with 13 bases between. This CDR3 spans 16 amino acids. CDR3: CASSLYGGVGTDTQYF. The CDR3 coding sequence is TGCGCCAGCAGCTTGTATGGGGGCGTAGGCACAGATACGCAGTATTTT. Full variable domain (outside the CDR3, taken from reference TRBV5-1 and TRBJ2-3): KAGVTQTPRYLIKTRGQQVTLSCSPISGHRSVSWYQQTPGQGLQFLFEYFSETQRNKGNFPGRFSGRQFSNSRSEMNVSTLELGDSALYLCASSLYGGVGTDTQYFGPGTRLTVL.

The chain couples TRBV5-1 to TRBJ2-7; D gene unclear. Between the trimmed V and J ends, which lost 0 bases and 0 bases, there was a span of 10 bases. The length of the CDR3 is 15 residues. CDR1 is SGHRS, CDR2 YFSETQ, per germline. In nucleotides, the CDR3 is TGCGCCAGCAGCTTGGAGCCAGGAGTCTCCTACGAGCAGTACGTC. This codes for CASSLEPGVSYEQYV.

The chain carries TRBV11-3 and TRBJ2-3; D possibly corresponds to TRBD2 (6 bases). The V gene's germline CDR1 is SGHNT and CDR2 YENEEA. With 5 bases removed from V and 4 bases from J, the gap between germline ends came to 10 bases. The CDR3 extends over 13 amino acids. The CDR3 region is CASSDGGSDTQYF. The CDR3 nucleotides read TGTGCCAGCAGCGACGGGGGATCAGATACGCAGTATTTT. The entire variable domain, with the rest obtained from reference TRBV11-3 and TRBJ2-3, is as follows: EAGVVQSPRYKIIEKKQPVAFWCNPISGHNTLYWYLQNLGQGPELLIRYENEEAVDDSQLPKDRFSAERLKGVDSTLKIQPAELGDSAVYLCASSDGGSDTQYFGPGTRLTVL.

The CDR3 here is CASSLVGNEQFF. Written as DNA, the CDR3 is TGTGCCAGCAGCTTAGTGGGGAATGAGCAGTTCTTC. The chain uses TRBV7-9 and TRBJ2-1; D unresolved. The ends were cut back, 1 base at V and 7 bases at J, with 5 bases in the middle. The CDR3 has 12 amino acids. Germline V gene lookup returns CDR1 SEHNR and CDR2 FQNEAQ (reference sequence).

The chain recombines TRBV19 with TRBJ1-4, with D perhaps TRBD1 (5 bases). Germline lookup yields CDR1 LNHDA and CDR2 SQIVND (reference sequence). CDR3 size: 14 residues. Trimming took off 4 bases at V and 7 bases at J, with 13 bases between the two ends. As DNA, the CDR3 is TGTGCCAGTAGTACCGGGACGGCTAGTGAAAAACTGTTTTTT. This gives the protein CASSTGTASEKLFF.

The rearrangement uses TRBV7-9 and TRBJ1-3; unclear D gene. The CDR3 runs 16 residues. V lost 1 base and J 0 bases, leaving 10 bases between the germline ends. Germline V gene sequence: CDR1 SEHNR, CDR2 FQNEAQ (reference sequence). CDR3 loop: CASSLGNGDSGNTIYF. CDR3 nucleotides: TGTGCCAGCAGCTTAGGTAACGGAGACTCTGGAAACACCATATATTTT.

The rearrangement links TRBV4-2 to TRBJ1-3; D not resolved. The germline CDR1 and CDR2 sequences are LGHNA and YNFKEQ. Between the trimmed V and J ends, which lost 0 bases and 7 bases, there was a span of 19 bases. This CDR3 region has 17 residues. The CDR3 nucleotides are TGTGCCAGCAGCCAAGAAGAAGGGCGGGCCGCGGGTAACACCATATATTTT. Translation: CASSQEEGRAAGNTIYF.

The V call is TRBV7-2, the J call TRBJ1-2; 10 bases fit TRBD1. This CDR3 contains 16 residues. Germline assignment: CDR1 SGHTA and CDR2 FQGNSA. V shed 5 bases and J 3 bases; nucleotides not matched to a gene: 9. In DNA, the CDR3 is TGTGCCAGCAGCACTGGACAGGGGGTTCGTGACTATGGCTACACCTTC. Residues: CASSTGQGVRDYGYTF.

The genes are TRBV6-6 and TRBJ1-1; 8 nucleotides line up with TRBD1. Trimming cost V 4 bases and J 8 bases; bases outside gene matches: 6. The CDR3 length is 13 residues. The germline gives CDR1 MNHNY, CDR2 SVGAGI (reference sequence). As DNA, the CDR3 is TGTGCCAGCAGTTCGGGGACAGGTGCCGAAGCTTTCTTT. This gives the protein CASSSGTGAEAFF.

CDR3 sequence reads: CASSFAGDQPQHF. CDR3 DNA: TGTGCCAGCAGCTTTGCAGGGGATCAGCCCCAGCATTTT. The chain links TRBV11-2 to TRBJ1-5, with a possible D match to TRBD1 (6 bases). The CDR3 covers 13 residues. Germline values: CDR1 SGHAT, CDR2 FQNNGV. V lost 3 bases and J lost 5, with 8 bases in between.

J is TRBJ2-2 and V is TRBV19; a possible D gene is TRBD2 (5 bases). Germline V lookup: CDR1 LNHDA, CDR2 SQIVND (reference sequence). This CDR3 comprises 13 residues. V was trimmed by 5 bases and J by 3 bases, leaving 7 bases between them. CDR3 sequence: CASSVSDTGELFF. Written as DNA, the CDR3 is TGTGCCAGTAGTGTTAGCGACACCGGGGAGCTGTTTTTT.

This rearrangement joins TRBV5-1 to TRBJ2-7, with 9 bases identical to TRBD1. From germline, CDR1 is SGHRS and CDR2 YFSETQ. With 0 bases clipped from V and 2 bases from J, the junction kept 6 bases outside the gene matches. This CDR3 spans 16 amino acids. This CDR3 reads CASSLGGQGSPYEQYV. The CDR3 coding sequence is TGCGCCAGCAGCTTGGGAGGACAGGGGTCGCCCTACGAGCAGTACGTC.